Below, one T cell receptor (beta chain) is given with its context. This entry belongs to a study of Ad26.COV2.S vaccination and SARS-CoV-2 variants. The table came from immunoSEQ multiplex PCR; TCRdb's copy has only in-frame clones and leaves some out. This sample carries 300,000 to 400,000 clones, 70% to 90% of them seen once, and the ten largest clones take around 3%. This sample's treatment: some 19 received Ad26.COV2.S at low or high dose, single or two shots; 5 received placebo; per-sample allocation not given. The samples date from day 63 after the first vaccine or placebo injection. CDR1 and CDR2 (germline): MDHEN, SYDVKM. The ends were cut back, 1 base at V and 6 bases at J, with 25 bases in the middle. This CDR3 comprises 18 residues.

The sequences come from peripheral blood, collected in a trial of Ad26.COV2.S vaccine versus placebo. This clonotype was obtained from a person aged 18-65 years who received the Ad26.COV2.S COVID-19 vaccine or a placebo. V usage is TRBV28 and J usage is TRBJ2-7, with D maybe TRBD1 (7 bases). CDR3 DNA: TGTGCCAGCAGTTTATACCCCCCCGGCGGGACAGTCCTTATCGAGCAGTACTTC. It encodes CASSLYPPGGTVLIEQYF.